These T cell receptor beta chains were read from a single sample in a study of a mutant IDH1 vaccine in newly diagnosed glioma. Their antigens are not known. Generated by immunoSEQ multiplex PCR, the TCRdb table keeps only in-frame clones and is missing some. Here the sample spans 60,000 to 85,000 clones, 85% being singletons. The sequencing here drew on PBMCs, taken from a glioma patient whose treatment included an IDH1 peptide vaccine. These receptors came from a woman between 45 and 65 years old with glioma. The CDR3 runs from the conserved cysteine through the conserved F or W. A D gene is named only where the DNA matches it firmly. Only part of the rows carry a size: once, few, many, or a class if the clone is expanded.

j_call: TRBJ2-5
cdr3_length: 13
d_call: TRBD2
clone_size: -
v_call: TRBV6-5
cdr3_nt: TGTGCCAGCAGTCCAGCGGGGGCAGAGACCCAGTACTTC
cdr3_aa: CASSPAGAETQYF

j_call: TRBJ2-4
cdr3_length: 14
d_call: -
clone_size: -
v_call: TRBV10-3
cdr3_nt: TGTGCCATCAGTGAGTCAGGGACCAAAAACATTCAGTACTTC
cdr3_aa: CAISESGTKNIQYF

j_call: TRBJ2-1
cdr3_length: 15
d_call: TRBD2
clone_size: -
v_call: TRBV5-4
cdr3_nt: TGTGCCAGCAGCTCCGGGACTAGCGGGTTCAATGAGCAGTTCTTC
cdr3_aa: CASSSGTSGFNEQFF

j_call: TRBJ2-7
cdr3_length: 17
d_call: TRBD2
clone_size: -
v_call: TRBV27
cdr3_nt: TGTGCCAGCAGTTCGCGGACTAGCGGGAGGAGAACCTACGAGCAGTACTTC
cdr3_aa: CASSSRTSGRRTYEQYF

j_call: TRBJ2-4
cdr3_length: 14
d_call: -
clone_size: -
v_call: TRBV18
cdr3_nt: TGTGCCAGCTCACCTCCCCTAGCCAAAAACATTCAGTACTTC
cdr3_aa: CASSPPLAKNIQYF

j_call: TRBJ2-1
cdr3_length: 15
d_call: TRBD2
clone_size: -
v_call: TRBV10-1
cdr3_nt: TGCGCCAGCAGTGACGGGACTAGCGAGACCAATGAGCAGTTCTTC
cdr3_aa: CASSDGTSETNEQFF

j_call: TRBJ2-1
cdr3_length: 14
d_call: -
clone_size: -
v_call: TRBV27
cdr3_nt: TGTGCCAGCACCAGACATAACTCCTACAATGAGCAGTTCTTC
cdr3_aa: CASTRHNSYNEQFF

j_call: TRBJ2-1
cdr3_length: 13
d_call: TRBD2
clone_size: -
v_call: TRBV2
cdr3_nt: TGTGCCAGCAGTGTTACAGCGGGAAAGGAGCAGTTCTTC
cdr3_aa: CASSVTAGKEQFF

j_call: TRBJ1-2
cdr3_length: 16
d_call: -
clone_size: -
v_call: TRBV19
cdr3_nt: TGTGCCAGTAGTACTAAACAGGGACGGCGCGGAAATGGCTACACCTTC
cdr3_aa: CASSTKQGRRGNGYTF

j_call: TRBJ2-3
cdr3_length: 12
d_call: -
clone_size: -
v_call: TRBV25-1
cdr3_nt: TGTGCCAGCAGTTTCGGAGGGGGTACGCAGTATTTT
cdr3_aa: CASSFGGGTQYF

j_call: TRBJ2-7
cdr3_length: 15
d_call: TRBD2
clone_size: once
v_call: TRBV4-1
cdr3_nt: TGCGCCAGCGGAGAATCTAGCGGGGGTGGGTACGAGCAGTACTTC
cdr3_aa: CASGESSGGGYEQYF

j_call: TRBJ1-5
cdr3_length: 15
d_call: -
clone_size: -
v_call: TRBV6-1
cdr3_nt: TGTGCCAGCAGTTGGGGGGCAGGGAGCAATCAGCCCCAGCATTTT
cdr3_aa: CASSWGAGSNQPQHF

j_call: TRBJ2-3
cdr3_length: 17
d_call: TRBD2
clone_size: -
v_call: TRBV28
cdr3_nt: TGTGCCAGCAGTTTATCCCTGGGACTAGCGTATCAAGATACGCAGTATTTT
cdr3_aa: CASSLSLGLAYQDTQYF

j_call: TRBJ1-5
cdr3_length: 17
d_call: TRBD1
clone_size: -
v_call: TRBV7-2
cdr3_nt: TGTGCCAGCAGCCAATATATCGGGACAGACGACCGACAGCCCCAGCATTTT
cdr3_aa: CASSQYIGTDDRQPQHF

j_call: TRBJ1-2
cdr3_length: 14
d_call: -
clone_size: few
v_call: TRBV5-4
cdr3_nt: TGTGCCAGCAGTCGACAGGAGCAACAGTGGGGCTACACCTTC
cdr3_aa: CASSRQEQQWGYTF

j_call: TRBJ1-3
cdr3_length: 13
d_call: -
clone_size: few
v_call: TRBV5-6
cdr3_nt: TGTGCCAGCAGCTTGGACTTTGGAAACACCATATATTTT
cdr3_aa: CASSLDFGNTIYF

j_call: TRBJ2-1
cdr3_length: 12
d_call: -
clone_size: -
v_call: TRBV5-4
cdr3_nt: TGTGCCAGCAGCTCTGGGGGGACGGAGCAGTTCTTC
cdr3_aa: CASSSGGTEQFF

j_call: TRBJ1-5
cdr3_length: 15
d_call: -
clone_size: few
v_call: TRBV27
cdr3_nt: TGTGCCAGCAGTCCCCAGCGGGGAGGGAATCAGCCCCAGCATTTT
cdr3_aa: CASSPQRGGNQPQHF

j_call: TRBJ2-2
cdr3_length: 16
d_call: -
clone_size: once
v_call: TRBV5-1
cdr3_nt: TGCGCCAGCACCCGGAGTGGACAGTCGAACACCGGGGAGCTGTTTTTT
cdr3_aa: CASTRSGQSNTGELFF

j_call: TRBJ1-5
cdr3_length: 13
d_call: -
clone_size: few
v_call: TRBV9
cdr3_nt: TGTGCCAGCAGCGAGAGGGGGGGCCAGCCCCAGCATTTT
cdr3_aa: CASSERGGQPQHF

j_call: TRBJ1-1
cdr3_length: 14
d_call: TRBD1
clone_size: -
v_call: TRBV15
cdr3_nt: TGTGCCACCACCCCCAGGCAGGGGGCCACTGAAGCTTTCTTT
cdr3_aa: CATTPRQGATEAFF

j_call: TRBJ1-2
cdr3_length: 13
d_call: -
clone_size: -
v_call: TRBV7-9
cdr3_nt: TGTGCCAGTTTGGATGAAGCTAACTATGGCTACACCTTC
cdr3_aa: CASLDEANYGYTF

j_call: TRBJ1-2
cdr3_length: 15
d_call: TRBD1
clone_size: -
v_call: TRBV27
cdr3_nt: TGTGCCAGCAGGTCCGATCACAGGGGCAGCTATGGCTACACCTTC
cdr3_aa: CASRSDHRGSYGYTF

j_call: TRBJ1-1
cdr3_length: 15
d_call: -
clone_size: -
v_call: TRBV19
cdr3_nt: TGTGCCAGTAGTATATCTCCAGGCGGGAGCACTGAAGCTTTCTTT
cdr3_aa: CASSISPGGSTEAFF

j_call: TRBJ1-1
cdr3_length: 13
d_call: -
clone_size: -
v_call: TRBV9
cdr3_nt: TGTGCCAGCAGCGGGGACCTGAACACTGAAGCTTTCTTT
cdr3_aa: CASSGDLNTEAFF

j_call: TRBJ1-5
cdr3_length: 15
d_call: -
clone_size: -
v_call: TRBV13
cdr3_nt: TGTGCCAGCAGCTCAAATCGGGAGGGCAATCAGCCCCAGCATTTT
cdr3_aa: CASSSNREGNQPQHF

j_call: TRBJ2-7
cdr3_length: 18
d_call: -
clone_size: -
v_call: TRBV9
cdr3_nt: TGTGCCAGCAGCGAGGACACCGGGGGAGGTACGGGGAAATACGAGCAGTACTTC
cdr3_aa: CASSEDTGGGTGKYEQYF

j_call: TRBJ1-2
cdr3_length: 12
d_call: -
clone_size: -
v_call: TRBV30
cdr3_nt: TGTGCCTGGAGTAGCGGGAACTATGGCTACACCTTC
cdr3_aa: CAWSSGNYGYTF

j_call: TRBJ2-1
cdr3_length: 17
d_call: TRBD2
clone_size: -
v_call: TRBV18
cdr3_nt: TGTGCCAGCTCACCCAGGACTAGCGGGAGCTCCTACAATGAGCAGTTCTTC
cdr3_aa: CASSPRTSGSSYNEQFF

j_call: TRBJ2-7
cdr3_length: 13
d_call: TRBD1
clone_size: -
v_call: TRBV19
cdr3_nt: TGTGCCAGTAGTTCAGGGGGCTCCTACGAGCAGTACTTC
cdr3_aa: CASSSGGSYEQYF

j_call: TRBJ2-7
cdr3_length: 13
d_call: -
clone_size: -
v_call: TRBV10-2
cdr3_nt: TGCGCCAGCAGTGAGAGACCTCTCTACGAGCAGTACTTC
cdr3_aa: CASSERPLYEQYF

j_call: TRBJ1-1
cdr3_length: 16
d_call: -
clone_size: -
v_call: TRBV5-1
cdr3_nt: TGCGCCAGCAGCTTGGGTGGGAGGAGGGGGAACACTGAAGCTTTCTTT
cdr3_aa: CASSLGGRRGNTEAFF

j_call: TRBJ1-4
cdr3_length: 13
d_call: TRBD1
clone_size: once
v_call: TRBV28
cdr3_nt: TGTGCCAGCAGTCTGAGGGACAGGGATGTACTGTTTTTT
cdr3_aa: CASSLRDRDVLFF

j_call: TRBJ2-3
cdr3_length: 14
d_call: -
clone_size: -
v_call: TRBV19
cdr3_nt: TGTGCCAGTAGTCCTGGGGGCGTCTCTTATACGCAGTATTTT
cdr3_aa: CASSPGGVSYTQYF

j_call: TRBJ1-1
cdr3_length: 14
d_call: TRBD1
clone_size: -
v_call: TRBV18
cdr3_nt: TGTGCCAGCTCGCCATCAGACAGGGTGACTGAAGCTTTCTTT
cdr3_aa: CASSPSDRVTEAFF

j_call: TRBJ2-7
cdr3_length: 14
d_call: -
clone_size: -
v_call: TRBV7-9
cdr3_nt: TGTGCCAGCAGCTTAGAGGGAACCGCCTACGAGCAGTACTTC
cdr3_aa: CASSLEGTAYEQYF

j_call: TRBJ2-7
cdr3_length: 13
d_call: -
clone_size: -
v_call: TRBV19
cdr3_nt: TGTGCCAGTAGTGAGACAGAATCCTACGAGCAGTACTTC
cdr3_aa: CASSETESYEQYF

j_call: TRBJ1-4
cdr3_length: 15
d_call: TRBD1
clone_size: -
v_call: TRBV2
cdr3_nt: TGTGCCAGCAGGGATCCTCAGGGGGCGGGAGAAAAACTGTTTTTT
cdr3_aa: CASRDPQGAGEKLFF

j_call: TRBJ2-2
cdr3_length: 15
d_call: -
clone_size: -
v_call: TRBV11-2
cdr3_nt: TGTGCCAGCAGCTTCGAAGGGGGAGGGCCCGGGGAGCTGTTTTTT
cdr3_aa: CASSFEGGGPGELFF

j_call: TRBJ1-1
cdr3_length: 15
d_call: TRBD1
clone_size: -
v_call: TRBV6-6
cdr3_nt: TGTGCCAGCAGTTACGGGGACAGGGGGACGAGGGAAGCTTTCTTT
cdr3_aa: CASSYGDRGTREAFF

j_call: TRBJ2-5
cdr3_length: 17
d_call: -
clone_size: -
v_call: TRBV18
cdr3_nt: TGTGCCAGCTCACCACCTAGTGGGCAGGGTGGACAAGAGACCCAGTACTTC
cdr3_aa: CASSPPSGQGGQETQYF

j_call: TRBJ2-7
cdr3_length: 17
d_call: TRBD2
clone_size: -
v_call: TRBV29-1
cdr3_nt: TGCAGCGTGGCCGGGACTAGCGGGAGTCCATTGGGGGTCGAGCAGTACTTC
cdr3_aa: CSVAGTSGSPLGVEQYF

j_call: TRBJ2-3
cdr3_length: 13
d_call: -
clone_size: once
v_call: TRBV6-5
cdr3_nt: TGTGCCAGCAGCGCAGGGGTCGCAGATACGCAGTATTTT
cdr3_aa: CASSAGVADTQYF

j_call: TRBJ1-5
cdr3_length: 14
d_call: -
clone_size: -
v_call: TRBV7-3
cdr3_nt: TGTGCCAGCAGCCCGACAGGTGCCAGTCAGCCCCAGCATTTT
cdr3_aa: CASSPTGASQPQHF